This T cell receptor (beta chain) was sequenced during a study of blood T cells in healthy people across ages. Study results and caveats: While age rose, TCR beta diversity per million T cells dropped in a roughly linear way.

This clonotype was seen only a few times. The antigen is undetermined. Each donor supplied approximately 10 milliliters of peripheral blood. Researchers report isolating at least 7 million PBMCs per sample. For the second PCR, which ran for roughly 7 to 11 cycles, a sample-barcoded 5' primer and a J-beta primer mix were used. The template-switch adaptor, which had 12 random nucleotides, put a tag on each cDNA molecule. TCRdb recomputed calls from the 5' RACE reads with MiXCR, one row per CDR3 protein. The sample contains some 700,000 distinct CDR3 sequences, roughly 20% of which appear only once. The sample taken for sequencing was blood. The source is an older man in good health.

Here the CDR3 reads CASSSEEGGRADTQYF. DNA of the CDR3: TGTGCCAGCAGCTCAGAGGAGGGAGGGCGGGCAGATACGCAGTATTTT. The chain joins TRBV7-8 to TRBJ2-3; 7 positions agree with TRBD2. The CDR3 covers 16 residues. The germline CDR1 and CDR2 sequences are SGHVS and FQNEAQ. The V gene end was trimmed by 4 bases and the J gene end by 4 bases; junction bases not matched to a gene: 11.